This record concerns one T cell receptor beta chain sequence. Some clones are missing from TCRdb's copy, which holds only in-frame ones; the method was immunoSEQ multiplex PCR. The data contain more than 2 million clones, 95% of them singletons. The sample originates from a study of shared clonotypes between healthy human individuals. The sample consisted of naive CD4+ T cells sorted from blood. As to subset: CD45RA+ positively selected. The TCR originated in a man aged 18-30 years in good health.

The CDR3 sequence: CASSELGRGQKNQETQYF. CDR3 sequence (DNA): TGTGCCAGCAGTGAATTGGGCCGTGGACAAAAAAATCAAGAGACCCAGTACTTC. The chain uses TRBV25-1 and TRBJ2-5; weak D call: TRBD1 (5 bases). The V end lost 1 base, the J end lost 2 bases, and 20 bases lay between the germline ends. Germline V gene sequence: CDR1 MGHDK, CDR2 SYGVNS. This CDR3 region has 18 residues.